A selection of T cell receptor beta chains follows, all from one sample in a study of molecular identifiers for immune sequencing clone quantification. TCRdb recomputed calls from the PCR reads with MiXCR, one row per CDR3 protein. The sample contains 300,000 to 400,000 distinct CDR3 sequences, about 22% of which appear only once. Sequencing was carried out using naive CD8+ T cells from blood, with Jurkat cell RNA spiked in. The source of these receptors is a human donor in good health. Some libraries in this study had Jurkat cell RNA spiked in. The CDR3 runs from the conserved cysteine through the conserved F or W. D genes are given only for firm matches. Not every row has a clone size; where given, it reads once, few, many or a size class.

J gene | D gene | clone size | V gene | CDR3 DNA | CDR3 protein
TRBJ1-4 | . | few | TRBV13 | TGTGCCAGCAGTTTTCGACAAGTGAAGAATGAAAAACTGTTTTTT | CASSFRQVKNEKLFF
TRBJ2-3 | . | . | TRBV7-6 | TGTGCCAGCAGCTTAGCGCAGCGCGGGGCCACAGATACGCAGTATTTT | CASSLAQRGATDTQYF
TRBJ1-5 | TRBD1 | . | TRBV4-1 | TGCGCCAGCAGCCAAGTGGTCGGGACAGGGGATACTCAGCCCCAGCATTTT | CASSQVVGTGDTQPQHF
TRBJ2-3 | TRBD2 | many | TRBV12-5 | TGTGCTAGTGGCCCTTGGGGCGGGGGGGTGACAGATACGCAGTATTTT | CASGPWGGGVTDTQYF
TRBJ2-3 | TRBD2 | few | TRBV5-1 | TGCGCCAGCAGCTTGGAGGGACTACCATCCCGACGGGATACGCAGTATTTT | CASSLEGLPSRRDTQYF
TRBJ2-3 | TRBD2 | . | TRBV4-1 | TGCGCCAGCAGCCCCCCCGGGACTAATATCGAGTATTTT | CASSPPGTNIEYF
TRBJ2-5 | TRBD1 | few | TRBV11-2 | TGTGCCAGCAGCTTAGTACAGGGGGGAGAGACCCAGTACTTC | CASSLVQGGETQYF
TRBJ1-1 | . | . | TRBV25-1 | TGTGCCAGCAGTGAATGGGGGGGCGGAGTGACTGAAGCTTTCTTT | CASSEWGGGVTEAFF
TRBJ2-6 | . | many | TRBV5-4 | TGTGCCAGCAGCTTGAACTGGGGAGACCCTCCTTTTGGGGCCAACGTCCTGACTTTC | CASSLNWGDPPFGANVLTF
TRBJ2-7 | TRBD2 | many | TRBV5-5 | TGTGCCAGCAGCTTCACCCTATCCGGGACTAGCGGACTGGAGCAGTACTTC | CASSFTLSGTSGLEQYF
TRBJ1-5 | . | many | TRBV6-5 | TGTGCCAGCAGCCCCCTGGGGGGACTTCAGCCCCAGCATTTT | CASSPLGGLQPQHF
TRBJ2-3 | . | . | TRBV12-3/TRBV12-4 | TGTGCCAGCAGTTCAGAGGGTCCCGTTGGGGATACGCAGTATTTT | CASSSEGPVGDTQYF
TRBJ1-1 | TRBD1 | few | TRBV6-2/TRBV6-3 | TGTGCCAGCAGTTACCCCCCGGACAGGGCGAACACTGAAGCTTTCTTT | CASSYPPDRANTEAFF
TRBJ2-1 | . | few | TRBV4-3 | TGCGCCAGCAGCCAAGAGACGGGAGTTCGGTACAATGAGCAGTTCTTC | CASSQETGVRYNEQFF
TRBJ2-5 | . | many | TRBV28 | TGTGCCAGCAGAGACCCAGGGGTCCAAGAGACCCAGTACTTC | CASRDPGVQETQYF
TRBJ2-1 | . | . | TRBV7-9 | TGTGCCAGCAGCCCCGGGGGGCTAGCGACCTACAATGAGCAGTTCTTC | CASSPGGLATYNEQFF
TRBJ2-3 | TRBD2 | many | TRBV29-1 | TGCAGCGTCCCCTACCCGGGACTAGCGGGGCTTAGCACAGATACGCAGTATTTT | CSVPYPGLAGLSTDTQYF
TRBJ2-7 | TRBD1 | few | TRBV30 | TGTGCCTGGAGTGTACTAGGGGGACAGGACAAACCCTACGAGCAGTACTTC | CAWSVLGGQDKPYEQYF
TRBJ2-5 | TRBD2 | few | TRBV6-5 | TGTGCCAGCACCACTAGCGGGGGAGATCAAGAGACCCAGTACTTC | CASTTSGGDQETQYF
TRBJ1-5 | . | many | TRBV29-1 | TGCAGCCTACGGCCGGTCAATCAGCCCCAGCATTTT | CSLRPVNQPQHF
TRBJ2-2 | TRBD2 | . | TRBV9 | TGTACCAGCAGCGTAGATAGCGGGGGCACCGGGGAGCTGTTTTTT | CTSSVDSGGTGELFF
TRBJ1-1 | TRBD1 | many | TRBV5-6 | TGTGCCAGCGGAAGCTTTTATCGGGACAGGGGATCAGGTGAAGCTTTCTTT | CASGSFYRDRGSGEAFF
TRBJ2-7 | TRBD1 | many | TRBV7-9 | TGTGCCAGCAGCCATACAAAGACAGGGCCCTACGAGCAGTACTTC | CASSHTKTGPYEQYF
TRBJ1-2 | . | many | TRBV20-1 | TGCAGTGCTAGAGAAGAAGCTAACTATGGCTACACCTTC | CSAREEANYGYTF
TRBJ2-6 | . | few | TRBV5-1 | TGCGCCAGCAGCTCCCGGGCCGAACAAACTGGGGCCAACGTCCTGACTTTC | CASSSRAEQTGANVLTF
TRBJ2-7 | TRBD2 | . | TRBV28 | TGTGCCAGCAGTACTCAAACTAGCGCAACATACATCCGTTTGGGCTACGAGCAGTACTTC | CASSTQTSATYIRLGYEQYF
TRBJ1-1 | TRBD1 | many | TRBV4-3 | TGCGCCAGCAGCCGCGACAGGGGGCCGGACACTGAAGCTTTCTTT | CASSRDRGPDTEAFF
TRBJ2-7 | TRBD2 | . | TRBV27 | TGTGCCAGCAGTTTAAGCTTTAGCGGGAGTGGGTACGAGCAGTACTTC | CASSLSFSGSGYEQYF
TRBJ2-6 | . | . | TRBV18 | TGTGCCAGCTCACCATGGGGAGACTCTGGGGCCAACGTCCTGACTTTC | CASSPWGDSGANVLTF
TRBJ2-1 | . | . | TRBV29-1 | TGCAGCGTTGTAGACCAGAGCTCCTACAATGGGCAGTTCTTC | CSVVDQSSYNGQFF
TRBJ1-4 | . | few | TRBV28 | TGTGCCAGCACGGACAGTCAAACAACTAATGAAAAACTGTTTTTT | CASTDSQTTNEKLFF
TRBJ1-2 | . | few | TRBV5-6 | TGTGCCAGCAGCTTAGAGGCAGGGCGGCAAGGCTACACCTTC | CASSLEAGRQGYTF
TRBJ1-2 | TRBD1 | . | TRBV6-2/TRBV6-3 | TGTGCCAGCAGTTACGCCGGACAGGATTCCCCCACCTTC | CASSYAGQDSPTF
TRBJ2-2 | TRBD2 | . | TRBV13 | TGTGCCAGCAGCCACCGTATTAGGGGAGGGTACACCGGGGAGCTGTTTTTT | CASSHRIRGGYTGELFF
TRBJ2-1 | TRBD2 | many | TRBV5-1 | TGTGCCAGTTCTCTAGCGGGAGCCTACAATGAGCAGTTCTTC | CASSLAGAYNEQFF
TRBJ1-1 | . | few | TRBV9 | TGTGCCAGCAGCAACAATCCCGGGACACTAAACACTGAAGCTTTCTTT | CASSNNPGTLNTEAFF
TRBJ2-5 | . | few | TRBV10-3 | TGTGCCATCAGTGAGTCTCAAGGTTACTCGAAAGAGACCCAGTACTTC | CAISESQGYSKETQYF
TRBJ2-7 | TRBD2 | . | TRBV4-1 | TGCGCCAGCAGCCAAGTGACTAGCGGGGGGGCCGAGCAGTACTTC | CASSQVTSGGAEQYF
TRBJ2-3 | TRBD2 | many | TRBV7-9 | TGTGCCAGCAGCTTAGGGCTAGCGGGAGGGCCGGATACGCAGTATTTT | CASSLGLAGGPDTQYF
TRBJ1-6 | TRBD1 | few | TRBV7-3 | TGTGCCAGCAGCATACAGGGGAATTCACCCCTCCACTTT | CASSIQGNSPLHF
TRBJ1-5 | TRBD1 | many | TRBV4-1 | TGCGCCAGCAGCCAAGCTCCAGACAGGGGGGGTCAGCCCCAGCATTTT | CASSQAPDRGGQPQHF
TRBJ2-7 | TRBD2 | few | TRBV7-9 | TGTGCCAGCAGCCAGTGGGGCGGGGGGCACTACGAGCAGTACTTC | CASSQWGGGHYEQYF
TRBJ1-5 | . | . | TRBV19 | TGTGCCAGTAGTACCGCCTGGACGGCCCTCTATAGCAATCAGCCCCAGCATTTT | CASSTAWTALYSNQPQHF
TRBJ2-7 | . | few | TRBV7-2 | TGTGCCAGCAGCTTAGGACAAATGACAATGACCTACGAGCAGTACTTC | CASSLGQMTMTYEQYF
TRBJ1-2 | TRBD1 | many | TRBV29-1 | TGCAGCGTTGTACAGGGGACGTACGGCTACACCTTC | CSVVQGTYGYTF
TRBJ2-5 | . | . | TRBV25-1 | TGTGCCAGCAGCGACCGCGTTCAAGAGGCCCAGTACTTC | CASSDRVQEAQYF
TRBJ2-1 | . | . | TRBV30 | TGTGCCTGGAAACCAACAGTCTACAATGAGCAGTTCTTC | CAWKPTVYNEQFF
TRBJ2-7 | . | many | TRBV7-9 | TGTGCCAGCAGCTTAGGGGTAAGCTCCTACGAGCAGTACTTC | CASSLGVSSYEQYF
TRBJ2-7 | . | . | TRBV27 | TGTGCCACCCAGGGGTCGTACGAGCAGTACTTC | CATQGSYEQYF
TRBJ2-2 | . | many | TRBV12-3/TRBV12-4 | TGTGCCAGCAGTTCCAGAGAGGGGGAGCTGTTTTTT | CASSSREGELFF
TRBJ2-2 | TRBD1 | many | TRBV29-1 | TGCAGCGTTGAAGCGCCGGGACAGGGGGTGTTCGCGAACACCGGGGAGCTGTTTTTT | CSVEAPGQGVFANTGELFF
TRBJ2-5 | . | . | TRBV12-3/TRBV12-4 | TGTGCCAGCGGGGGGAAAGAGACCCGGCACTTC | CASGGKETRHF
TRBJ1-5 | TRBD1 | few | TRBV20-1 | TGCAGTGCTAGAGATGATGAACAACAGGGGCAGCCCCAGCATTTT | CSARDDEQQGQPQHF
TRBJ2-5 | . | few | TRBV6-6 | TGTGCCAGCAGTTACTCGATCCCGGGGGTGGAGACCCAGTACTTC | CASSYSIPGVETQYF
TRBJ2-3 | TRBD1 | few | TRBV19 | TGTGCCAGTAGTGTATTAGGGACAGAGTTACCGGATACGCAGTATTTT | CASSVLGTELPDTQYF